What follows are 20 T cell receptor beta chains derived from one specimen sequenced in a study of identical twins. TCRdb processed the 5' RACE reads anew with MiXCR; each CDR3 protein has one entry. The sample includes around 1.7 million distinct CDR3 sequences, less than 40% of them seen just once. Input material: cord blood. These receptors were obtained from a newborn girl in good health.

CDR3 coding DNA: TGTGCCAGCAATGGGTTCAGGGGAACTGAAGCTTTCTTT. This gives the protein CASNGFRGTEAFF. The chain has TRBV2 and TRBJ1-1, with D possibly TRBD1 on 6 matching bases. The V and J ends lost 7 bases and 5 bases respectively, with 14 bases between them. From germline, CDR1 is SNHLY and CDR2 FYNNEI. The CDR3 contains 13 residues.

The chain combines TRBV15 with TRBJ2-7; D is unclear. V lost 2 bases, J lost 0 bases, and 11 bases lay in between. This CDR3 is 15 amino acids long. The germline V gene has CDR1 LNHNV and CDR2 YYDKDF (reference sequence). The CDR3 is CATSRRSLNSYEQYF. The CDR3 coding sequence is TGTGCCACCAGCAGACGGTCCCTAAACTCCTACGAGCAGTACTTC.

This clonotype was counted between two and nine times. CDR3 region: CSAHSGSSNEKLFF. The CDR3 nucleotides are TGCAGTGCTCACTCAGGGTCTTCTAATGAAAAACTGTTTTTT. The genes are TRBV20-1 and TRBJ1-4; D perhaps matches TRBD1 (5 bases). Germline V gene lookup returns CDR1 DFQATT and CDR2 SNEGSKA (reference sequence). This CDR3 has 14 residues. Trimming removed 5 bases from V and 3 bases from J, with 13 bases in between.

The V gene is TRBV28, the J gene TRBJ1-2, with D possibly TRBD1 on 5 matching bases. The germline CDR1 and CDR2 sequences are MDHEN and SYDVKM. V was shortened by 5 bases and J by 2 bases, with 15 bases between the two germline ends. The length of the CDR3 is 15 residues. CDR3 region: CASSAGAVTNYGYTF. CDR3 nucleotide sequence: TGTGCCAGCAGTGCCGGGGCAGTTACGAACTATGGCTACACCTTC.

A remark on this clonotype: It may be a read error: a sequence one base away is much more abundant. The chain carries TRBV12-3 or TRBV12-4 and TRBJ2-2, with TRBD2 matching over 10 bases. This CDR3 comprises 14 residues. V gave up 3 bases and J gave up 6 bases; unmatched junction bases: 1. The CDR3 protein is CASSFLAGAGELFF. For the CDR3, the DNA is TGTGCCAGCAGTTTCCTAGCGGGAGCCGGGGAGCTGTTTTTT.

This clonotype was picked up a small number of times. The rearrangement joins TRBV2 to TRBJ2-1; D is perhaps TRBD2 (5 bases). With 3 bases removed from V and 3 bases from J, the gap between germline ends came to 12 bases. The CDR3 sequence is 15 residues long. Germline V gene lookup returns CDR1 SNHLY and CDR2 FYNNEI. The CDR3 DNA follows: TGTGCCAGCAGTGACCCAGCGGCCGTCTACAATGAGCAGTTCTTC. Translated, it gives CASSDPAAVYNEQFF.

The chain couples TRBV6-2 or TRBV6-3 to TRBJ1-1; 8 bases line up with TRBD1. Looked up from germline, CDR1 is MNHEY and CDR2 is SVGEGT. The CDR3 has 13 amino acids. The junction had 4 bases not matched to a gene; V was cut back by 6 bases and J by 4 bases. The chain's CDR3 is CASRTGQATEAFF. The CDR3 DNA sequence: TGTGCCAGCAGAACGGGACAGGCCACTGAAGCTTTCTTT.

This chain links TRBV4-2 with TRBJ2-7; D is tentatively TRBD1 or TRBD2 (5 bases each). V dropped 4 bases and J dropped 0 bases, with 13 bases sitting between them. The CDR3 contains 15 residues. Per germline, CDR1 LGHNA and CDR2 YNFKEQ. The CDR3 reads CASSRVGESSYEQYF. The CDR3, as DNA: TGTGCCAGCAGCCGAGTGGGGGAATCCTCCTACGAGCAGTACTTC.

This clonotype was detected many times. Here the CDR3 reads CASSLALNTGELFF. In nucleotides, the CDR3 is TGTGCCAGCAGTTTAGCGCTGAACACCGGGGAGCTGTTTTTT. The chain is built from TRBV12-3 or TRBV12-4 and TRBJ2-2; no firm D call. The CDR3 is made up of 14 amino acids. Trimming took 0 bases from V and 1 from J, leaving 3 bases between them.

This chain joins TRBV19 and TRBJ2-7; 12 bases align to TRBD2. This CDR3 has 15 amino acids. Unmatched junction bases numbered 10, after V lost 6 bases and J lost 7 bases. CDR1 and CDR2 (germline): LNHDA, SQIVND (reference sequence). The CDR3 region has the DNA TGTGCCAGTAGCCCACTAGCGGGGGGAATGATTGAGCAGTACTTC. This sequence encodes CASSPLAGGMIEQYF.

The J gene is TRBJ2-1, the V gene TRBV3-1; the D is unclear. The CDR3 has 13 amino acids. Looked up from germline, CDR1 is LGHDT and CDR2 is YNNKEL (reference sequence). V shed 4 bases and J shed 3 bases, with 7 bases lying between them. This CDR3 is CASSPSNYNEQFF. CDR3 DNA: TGTGCCAGCAGCCCATCGAACTACAATGAGCAGTTCTTC.

This clonotype has more than one count but fewer than ten. This chain connects TRBV19 to TRBJ1-4; TRBD1 matches at 7 bases. The junction had 7 bases not matched to a gene; V was cut back by 5 bases and J by 7 bases. The CDR3 is 14 residues long. Per germline, CDR1 LNHDA and CDR2 SQIVND (reference sequence). CDR3: CASSRTGSTEKLFF. The CDR3, as DNA: TGTGCCAGTAGTCGGACAGGCTCGACTGAAAAACTGTTTTTT. Supplemented by reference TRBV19 and TRBJ1-4, the full variable domain reads DGGITQSPKYLFRKEGQNVTLSCEQNLNHDAMYWYRQDPGQGLRLIYYSQIVNDFQKGDIAEGYSVSREKKESFPLTVTSAQKNPTAFYLCASSRTGSTEKLFFGSGTQLSVL.

In this sample, this clonotype turned up a few times. The gene calls are TRBV10-3 and TRBJ1-1; D uncertain. This CDR3 has 14 residues. Germline V gene data show CDR1 as ENHRY and CDR2 as SYGVKD. V lost 2 bases to trimming and J lost 1 base, with 8 bases between them. This chain's CDR3 is CAISETAQNTEAFF. The CDR3 coding sequence is TGTGCCATCAGTGAGACAGCCCAGAACACTGAAGCTTTCTTT.

In this sample, this clonotype turned up a few times. V usage is TRBV28 and J usage is TRBJ2-7, with D unclear. This CDR3 comprises 16 residues. Trimming shortened V by 4 bases and J by 0 bases, and 16 bases separated the two germline ends. CDR1 is MDHEN and CDR2 is SYDVKM in the germline V gene. Here the CDR3 DNA reads TGTGCCAGCAGTTCTGGCGAGGCGGTAAGCTCCTACGAGCAGTACTTC. Protein sequence: CASSSGEAVSSYEQYF.

Only a few counts were recorded for this clonotype. This rearrangement joins TRBV6-6 to TRBJ2-7; D may be TRBD1 (6 bases). The CDR3 consists of 15 residues. Germline CDR1 is MNHNY and CDR2 is SVGAGI (reference sequence). Trimming shortened V by 0 bases and J by 4 bases, and 13 bases separated the two germline ends. CDR3 DNA sequence: TGTGCCAGCAGTTACTCGATTGGCAGGGGTTACGAGCAGTACTTC. Encoded protein: CASSYSIGRGYEQYF.

The V gene is TRBV6-2 or TRBV6-3, the J gene TRBJ2-5, with no clear D. Trimming took 0 bases from V and 11 from J, leaving 16 bases between them. The CDR3 is made up of 14 amino acids. Germline CDR1 and CDR2: MNHEY and SVGEGT. The chain's CDR3 is CASSYSLSANEQYF. The CDR3 coding sequence is TGTGCCAGCAGTTACTCGCTGAGCGCCAATGAGCAGTACTTC.

This clonotype came up many times. A read error may produce the germline difference seen at one junction end. This chain joins TRBV5-1 and TRBJ2-5; tentative D call: TRBD1 (6 bases). The CDR3 is 13 amino acids. Germline V gives CDR1 SGHRS, CDR2 YFSETQ. The CDR3 loop reads CASSLARGETQYF. The CDR3 DNA follows: TGTGCCAGCAGTTTAGCCAGGGGAGAGACCCAGTACTTC.

As DNA, the CDR3 is TGTGCCGTAGCCTTGGAGGTCTATGATGGCTACACCTTC. Its protein is CAVALEVYDGYTF. The chain recombines TRBV10-3 with TRBJ1-2; D remains unclear. V was shortened by 11 bases and J by 6 bases, with 19 bases between the two germline ends. The CDR3 spans 13 residues. Germline V lookup: CDR1 ENHRY, CDR2 SYGVKD.

This clonotype was seen only a few times. This chain joins TRBV11-2 and TRBJ2-1, with TRBD2 identical over 14 bases. The trim removed 5 bases at V and 7 bases at J, leaving 13 bases unmatched. The CDR3 is 18 amino acids. The V gene's germline CDR1 is SGHAT and CDR2 FQNNGV. DNA for the CDR3: TGTGCCAGCAGCCCCCCGGGACTAGCGGGGGCTCTCGTGAATGAGCAGTTCTTC. It codes for CASSPPGLAGALVNEQFF.

This clonotype was seen ten or more times. The chain has TRBV5-1 and TRBJ2-5; TRBD2 matches 14 bases. Germline CDR1 is SGHRS and CDR2 is YFSETQ. CDR3 size: 15 residues. The J segment lost 4 bases and the V segment lost 2 bases, leaving 1 base of the junction unmatched. The CDR3 protein is CASSFGTSGRETQYF. Here the CDR3 DNA reads TGCGCCAGCAGCTTCGGGACTAGCGGGAGAGAGACCCAGTACTTC.